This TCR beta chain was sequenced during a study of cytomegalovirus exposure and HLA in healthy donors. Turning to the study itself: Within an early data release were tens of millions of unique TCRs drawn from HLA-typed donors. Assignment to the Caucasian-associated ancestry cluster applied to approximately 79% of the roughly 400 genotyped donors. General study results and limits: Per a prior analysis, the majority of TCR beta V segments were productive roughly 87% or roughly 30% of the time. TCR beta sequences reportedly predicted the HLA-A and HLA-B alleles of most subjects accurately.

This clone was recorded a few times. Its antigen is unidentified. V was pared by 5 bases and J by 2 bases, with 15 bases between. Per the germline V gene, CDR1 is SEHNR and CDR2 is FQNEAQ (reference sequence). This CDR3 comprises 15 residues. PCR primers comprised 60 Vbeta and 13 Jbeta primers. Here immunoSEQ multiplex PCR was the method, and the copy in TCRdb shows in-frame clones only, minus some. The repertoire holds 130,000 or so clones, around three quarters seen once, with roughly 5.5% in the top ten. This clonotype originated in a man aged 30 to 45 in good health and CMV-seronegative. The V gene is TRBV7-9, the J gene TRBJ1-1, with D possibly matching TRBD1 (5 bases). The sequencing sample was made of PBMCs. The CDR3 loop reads CASSPRDLRNTEAFF. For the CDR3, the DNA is TGTGCCAGCAGCCCGCGGGACCTGAGAAACACTGAAGCTTTCTTT. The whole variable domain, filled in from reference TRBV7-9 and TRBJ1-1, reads DTGVSQNPRHKITKRGQNVTFRCDPISEHNRLYWYRQTLGQGPEFLTYFQNEAQLEKSRLLSDRFSAERPKGSFSTLEIQRTEQGDSAMYLCASSPRDLRNTEAFFGQGTRLTVV.